Below are 13 T cell receptor beta chains sequenced from a single sample in a study of cytomegalovirus exposure and HLA in healthy donors. The PCR ran on 60 Vbeta and 13 Jbeta primers. The assay was immunoSEQ multiplex PCR, and TCRdb's table has in-frame clones only and misses some. The table lists about 170,000 clones, around three quarters of them singletons. Sequenced sample: PBMCs. These receptors came from a man aged 40-49 years in good health and CMV-seropositive.

This clone was recorded a few times. This chain connects TRBV4-1 to TRBJ1-1; D may be TRBD1 (6 bases). CDR1 and CDR2 from the germline V gene are MGHRA and YSYEKL. Trimming shortened V by 0 bases and J by 1 base, and 12 bases separated the two germline ends. The CDR3 has 16 residues. In DNA, the CDR3 is TGCGCCAGCAGCCAAGATATTGGACAGAGGAACACTGAAGCTTTCTTT. This encodes CASSQDIGQRNTEAFF.

The chain has TRBV6-5 and TRBJ1-1, with D perhaps TRBD1 (5 bases). The germline V gene encodes CDR1 MNHEY and CDR2 SVGAGI. The V end lost 2 bases, the J end lost 4 bases, and 14 bases lay between the germline ends. This CDR3 is built from 15 residues. The CDR3 region is CASSYQPQGGTEAFF. CDR3 bases: TGTGCCAGCAGTTACCAGCCCCAGGGTGGCACTGAAGCTTTCTTT.

The chain couples TRBV5-8 to TRBJ1-6; the D gene is possibly TRBD1 (5 bases). V lost 2 bases and J lost 10, with 13 bases in between. Germline V gene data show CDR1 as SGHTS and CDR2 as YDEGEE. The CDR3 sequence is 14 residues long. The CDR3 DNA sequence: TGTGCCAGCAGCTTCAGGGCCAAGGAATCACCCCTCCACTTT. Protein sequence: CASSFRAKESPLHF. Supplemented by reference TRBV5-8 and TRBJ1-6, the full variable domain reads EAGVTQSPTHLIKTRGQQATLRCSPISGHTSVYWYQQALGLGLQFLLWYDEGEERNRGNFPPRFSGRQFPNYSSELNVNALELEDSALYLCASSFRAKESPLHFGNGTRLTVT.

A single count supports this clone. The chain uses TRBV27 and TRBJ1-4; 9 nucleotides match TRBD1. This CDR3 region has 16 residues. Trimming took 3 bases from V and 4 from J; bases not matched to a gene: 6. The germline V gene encodes CDR1 MNHEY and CDR2 SMNVEV (reference sequence). CDR3: CASSFRPGQGNEKLFF. CDR3 nucleotides: TGTGCCAGCAGTTTTCGCCCGGGACAGGGTAATGAAAAACTGTTTTTT.

This chain connects TRBV5-1 to TRBJ1-5, with D possibly TRBD1 on 6 matching bases. V was pared by 2 bases and J by 9 bases, with 18 bases between. CDR3 size: 15 residues. Germline V gene lookup returns CDR1 SGHRS and CDR2 YFSETQ. The CDR3 spells CASSLSGGALRPQHF. The CDR3, as DNA: TGCGCCAGCAGCTTATCCGGGGGGGCTTTGAGGCCCCAGCATTTT.

This chain connects TRBV5-1 to TRBJ1-4; 8 bases are shared with TRBD1. The J segment lost 3 bases and the V segment lost 7 bases, leaving 5 bases of the junction unmatched. The CDR3 covers 14 residues. Germline values: CDR1 SGHRS, CDR2 YFSETQ. The CDR3 is CASRHRGSNEKLFF. The CDR3 region has the DNA TGCGCCAGCCGACACAGGGGGTCTAATGAAAAACTGTTTTTT.

This clone was picked up a small number of times. V usage is TRBV6-1 and J usage is TRBJ1-3, with 8 positions matching TRBD1. The CDR3 extends over 15 amino acids. Germline V CDR1 and CDR2: MNHNS, SASEGT. Trimming took 7 bases from V and 2 from J; bases not matched to a gene: 7. The chain's CDR3 is CASNSLTGAGNTIYF. CDR3 DNA: TGTGCCAGCAATAGTTTGACAGGGGCTGGAAACACCATATATTTT.

The table lists this clone with a few counts. The chain combines TRBV19 with TRBJ1-2, with 11 bases aligning to TRBD1. V gave up 4 bases and J gave up 3 bases; unmatched junction bases: 7. Germline-derived CDR1 and CDR2 are LNHDA and SQIVND (reference sequence). The CDR3 has 16 amino acids. The CDR3 bases are TGTGCCAGTAGTAAGGAGGACAGGGGGCTTGACTATGGCTACACCTTC. Amino acids: CASSKEDRGLDYGYTF.

Turning to this clone: Germline and junction disagree at one end, which may indicate a read error. CDR3 bases: TGTGCCAGCAGCTTAGATTGGGACAGGGACGGTGGTTTTTTT. It is translated as CASSLDWDRDGGFF. The chain is built from TRBV11-2 and TRBJ2-3, with TRBD1 matching 9 bases. CDR3 length equals 14 residues. Germline V gene lookup returns CDR1 SGHAT and CDR2 FQNNGV.

The sample holds one count of this clone. V is TRBV7-8 and J is TRBJ2-7; D unresolved. CDR1 is SGHVS and CDR2 is FQNEAQ in the germline V gene. V was trimmed by 3 bases and J by 7 bases, leaving 19 bases between them. The CDR3 runs to 15 residues. CDR3 nucleotide sequence: TGTGCCAGCAGCTTCGACTCGACTGGCCTTTGGGAGCAGTACTTC. It specifies CASSFDSTGLWEQYF.

The J gene is TRBJ1-4, the V gene TRBV7-9, with D perhaps matching TRBD1 (6 bases). This CDR3 region has 14 residues. Germline V gene data show CDR1 as SEHNR and CDR2 as FQNEAQ (reference sequence). Deletions cut 3 bases from V and 4 bases from J, with 9 bases between. The CDR3 region is CASSFPDSNEKLFF. The DNA of the CDR3 is TGTGCCAGCAGCTTTCCGGACAGTAATGAAAAACTGTTTTTT.

This clone was found once. The chain uses TRBV27 and TRBJ2-4; 11 nucleotides match TRBD1. Unmatched junction bases numbered 4, after V lost 3 bases and J lost 0 bases. This CDR3 is built from 17 residues. Germline V gene lookup returns CDR1 MNHEY and CDR2 SMNVEV (reference sequence). The CDR3 spells CASSLGTGGVAKNIQYF. The CDR3 coding sequence is TGTGCCAGCAGTTTGGGGACAGGGGGTGTAGCCAAAAACATTCAGTACTTC.

The chain is built from TRBV30 and TRBJ2-2; TRBD1 is a possible D gene (6 bases). Germline CDR1 and CDR2: GTSNPN and SVGIG (reference sequence). The CDR3 is made up of 14 amino acids. The ends were cut back, 2 bases at V and 3 bases at J, with 10 bases in the middle. The CDR3 sequence: CAWSLRGDTGELFF. The DNA of the CDR3 is TGTGCCTGGAGTCTCAGGGGTGACACCGGGGAGCTGTTTTTT.